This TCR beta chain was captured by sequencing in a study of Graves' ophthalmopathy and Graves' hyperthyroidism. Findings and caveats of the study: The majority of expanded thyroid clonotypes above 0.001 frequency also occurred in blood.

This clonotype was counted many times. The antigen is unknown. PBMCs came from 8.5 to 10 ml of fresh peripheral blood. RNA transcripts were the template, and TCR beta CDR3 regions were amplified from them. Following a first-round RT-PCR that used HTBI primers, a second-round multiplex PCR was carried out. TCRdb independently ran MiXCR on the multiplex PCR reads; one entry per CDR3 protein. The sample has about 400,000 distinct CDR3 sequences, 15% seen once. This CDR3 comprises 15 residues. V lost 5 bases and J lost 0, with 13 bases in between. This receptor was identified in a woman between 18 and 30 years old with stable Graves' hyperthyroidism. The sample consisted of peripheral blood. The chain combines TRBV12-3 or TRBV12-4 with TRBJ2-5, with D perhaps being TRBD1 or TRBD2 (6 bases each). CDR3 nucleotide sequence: TGTGCCAGCAGTCCCGGAGGGGGGAACCAAGAGACCCAGTACTTC. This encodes CASSPGGGNQETQYF.